These 8 T cell receptor beta chains were all obtained from the same sample, sequenced in a study of CD8 T cells in ankylosing spondylitis. Study results and limitations: Apparently characteristic of ankylosing spondylitis blood was a TCR beta motif (under ten highly homologous variants).

TCRdb recomputed calls from the 5' RACE reads with MiXCR, one row per CDR3 protein. The sample includes about 800,000 distinct CDR3 sequences, approximately 12% of them seen just once. These receptors have no known antigen. Sequencing was done on a sample of blood, either unsorted or a sorted T cell fraction (not recorded which). The receptors shown here come from a male donor with ankylosing spondylitis.

There are many counts of this clonotype. The rearrangement links TRBV29-1 to TRBJ1-4; D not resolved. The CDR3 loop spans 13 amino acids. V was cut by 7 bases and J by 5 bases, with 14 bases left in between. The germline gives CDR1 SQVTM, CDR2 ANQGSEA. Here the CDR3 DNA reads TGCAGCGCCTCGGATGGTCCGAATGAAAAACTGTTTTTT. Protein sequence: CSASDGPNEKLFF.

The rearrangement links TRBV7-6 to TRBJ2-7; tentatively, D is TRBD1 or TRBD2 (6 bases each). In germline, CDR1 is SGHVS, CDR2 FNYEAQ. CDR3 length: 12 residues. V lost 11 bases to trimming and J lost 2 bases, with 13 bases between them. CDR3 residues: CAVGGQTYEQYF. Here the CDR3 DNA reads TGTGCCGTCGGGGGCCAAACCTACGAGCAGTACTTC.

This chain joins TRBV4-1 and TRBJ2-1, with TRBD2 identical over 13 bases. The CDR3 has 17 residues. The V segment lost 1 base and the J segment 7 bases; nucleotides outside the gene matches: 7. The germline CDR1 and CDR2 sequences are MGHRA and YSYEKL. The CDR3 protein is CASSQALQGLAGNEQFF. In nucleotides, the CDR3 is TGCGCCAGCAGCCAAGCCCTCCAGGGACTAGCGGGGAATGAGCAGTTCTTC.

V is TRBV20-1 and J is TRBJ2-1, with 7 bases matching TRBD2. This CDR3 comprises 16 residues. From germline, CDR1 is DFQATT and CDR2 SNEGSKA (reference sequence). V dropped 0 bases and J dropped 0; count of bases not matched to a gene: 5. The CDR3 is CSARDWGGGSYNEQFF. The CDR3 nucleotides read TGCAGTGCTAGAGATTGGGGCGGGGGCTCCTACAATGAGCAGTTCTTC.

The chain employs TRBV15 and TRBJ1-1; a weak D match, TRBD1 (5 bases). Germline V lookup: CDR1 LNHNV, CDR2 YYDKDF (reference sequence). CDR3 length: 12 residues. Trimming shortened V by 0 bases and J by 11 bases, and 10 bases separated the two germline ends. CDR3 DNA sequence: TGTGCCACCAGCAGAGATCCCGGGACGGCTTTCTTT. Amino acid sequence: CATSRDPGTAFF.

This clonotype turned up a few times. The J gene is TRBJ1-1, the V gene TRBV5-1; maybe TRBD1 (6 bases). V lost 3 bases to trimming and J lost 4 bases, with 16 bases between them. Germline values: CDR1 SGHRS, CDR2 YFSETQ. The CDR3 has 15 residues. The CDR3, as DNA: TGCGCCAGCAGCTCGGATGGGACAAAGAGCACTGAAGCTTTCTTT. It is translated as CASSSDGTKSTEAFF.

This clonotype was detected a few times. For the CDR3, the DNA is TGTGCCAGCAGTGGGGGAGCCTACAATGAGCAGTTCTTC. This codes for CASSGGAYNEQFF. This chain connects TRBV6-2 or TRBV6-3 to TRBJ2-1, with D possibly called TRBD1 or TRBD2 (5 bases each). Per germline, CDR1 MNHEY and CDR2 SVGEGT. The CDR3 loop spans 13 amino acids. With 5 bases removed from V and 2 bases from J, the gap between germline ends came to 7 bases.

CDR3 in DNA: TGCAGTGCCGTTGAGGACGTCGGCACTGAAGCTTTCTTT. Its translation is CSAVEDVGTEAFF. The chain joins TRBV20-1 to TRBJ1-1, with D uncertain. CDR1 is DFQATT, CDR2 SNEGSKA, per germline (reference sequence). V was shortened by 6 bases and J by 4 bases, with 15 bases between the two germline ends. This CDR3 has 13 residues.